This T cell receptor (beta chain) was documented in a study of T cell changes during pregnancy in multiple sclerosis. The method was immunoSEQ multiplex PCR; TCRdb's version includes in-frame clones alone and lacks a portion of them. The repertoire holds approximately 45,000 clones, with under 90% as singletons. Germline lookup yields CDR1 SGHKS and CDR2 YYEKEE (reference sequence). There are 14 residues in the CDR3. Trimming took off 0 bases at V and 7 bases at J, with 13 bases between the two ends. This sequence joins TRBV5-5 and TRBJ1-2, with no clear D. The material was CD4+ T cells from peripheral blood mononuclear cells, obtained before pregnancy. The receptor's source is a female donor with multiple sclerosis, enrolled in a pregnancy study. The CDR3 DNA reads TGTGCCAGCAGCTTGGTTAAACCTGCGGTTGGCTACACCTTC. Amino acid sequence: CASSLVKPAVGYTF.